These T cell receptor beta chains were read from a single sample in a study of Ad26.COV2.S vaccination and SARS-CoV-2 variants. Sequencing was performed with immunoSEQ multiplex PCR; in TCRdb, only in-frame clones are kept and a portion is missing. The table has 300,000 to 350,000 clones, approximately 90% seen once; the top ten hold approximately 5%. The sequencing used peripheral blood, collected in a trial of Ad26.COV2.S vaccine versus placebo. The receptors come from a person between 18 and 65 years old who received the Ad26.COV2.S COVID-19 vaccine or a placebo. CDR3s include the opening cysteine and the closing phenylalanine or tryptophan. Fields, in order: J gene, V gene, D gene, clone size, CDR3 DNA, CDR3 protein. A D gene is named only where the DNA matches it firmly. Not every row has a clone size; where given, it reads once, few, many or a size class.

>TRBJ2-3|TRBV3-1/TRBV3-2|NA|NA
TGTGCCAGCAGCCAAGCAGTGGGAGATACGCAGTATTTT
CASSQAVGDTQYF
>TRBJ2-3|TRBV4-1|NA|NA
TGCGCCAGCAGCCAACGAGCAGAGGGCCCTAGCGACACAGATACGCAGTATTTT
CASSQRAEGPSDTDTQYF
>TRBJ2-4|TRBV11-2|NA|NA
TGTGCCAGCAGCGTGTCCGGACTACACCTACACAACATTCAGTACTTC
CASSVSGLHLHNIQYF
>TRBJ1-6|TRBV25-1|NA|few
TGTGCCAGCAGTGAGGCAGGGCTAACCTATAATTCACCCCTCCACTTT
CASSEAGLTYNSPLHF
>TRBJ1-2|TRBV2|NA|NA
TGTGCCAGCAGTGAAGCGGGGGGGCCGGGTGGCTACACCTTC
CASSEAGGPGGYTF
>TRBJ2-3|TRBV11-2|TRBD2|NA
TGTGCCAGCACCGGCTTCCCCGGGACTAGCGGGAAAGATACGCAGTATTTT
CASTGFPGTSGKDTQYF
>TRBJ1-4|TRBV3-1/TRBV3-2|TRBD1|NA
TGTGCCAGCAGCCAAGATAGCGGTCGGGACAGTAATGAAAAACTGTTTTTT
CASSQDSGRDSNEKLFF
>TRBJ2-1|TRBV24-1|TRBD1|NA
TGTGCCACCAGTGACTACAGGGGGCAGTTCTTC
CATSDYRGQFF
>TRBJ2-7|TRBV28|NA|once
TGTGCCAGCAACCCTTCAGGTCTCAACTACGAGCAGTACTTC
CASNPSGLNYEQYF
>TRBJ1-1|TRBV6-6|NA|NA
TGTGCCAGCAGACAGGGGAACACTGAAGCTTTCTTT
CASRQGNTEAFF
>TRBJ2-2|TRBV25-1|TRBD1|NA
TGTGCCAGCAGTGTCCGGACAGGGAGAACCGGGGAGCTGTTTTTT
CASSVRTGRTGELFF
>TRBJ1-5|TRBV7-8|TRBD1|NA
TGTGCCAGCAGCCGTGGGACAGCTAGTCAGCCCCAGCATTTT
CASSRGTASQPQHF
>TRBJ2-7|TRBV21-1|NA|NA
TGTGCCAGCGGGGGACCGGGACGGCCATCCTACGAGCAGTACTTC
CASGGPGRPSYEQYF
>TRBJ2-1|TRBV5-4|TRBD1|NA
TGTGCCAGCAGCTTGGTGGGACAGGGCTACAATGAGCAGTTCTTC
CASSLVGQGYNEQFF
>TRBJ1-2|TRBV15|TRBD1|NA
TGTGCCACCAGCATTGGACAGGGTGGTAACTATGGCTACACCTTC
CATSIGQGGNYGYTF
>TRBJ2-3|TRBV19|TRBD1|NA
TGTGCCAGCCGGGACAGGGGTGCAGATACGCAGTATTTT
CASRDRGADTQYF
>TRBJ2-5|TRBV7-9|TRBD1|NA
TGTGCCAGCAGCACTCGACAGGGGGCGGGTGAGACCCAGTACTTC
CASSTRQGAGETQYF
>TRBJ2-1|TRBV13|TRBD1|NA
TGTGCCAGCAGCTTAAACGGACACAGGGGCAATGAGCAGTTCTTC
CASSLNGHRGNEQFF
>TRBJ2-7|TRBV6-6|TRBD2|NA
TGTGCCAGCAGTTACTCGACTAGCGGGGGGTCCTACGAGCAGTACTTC
CASSYSTSGGSYEQYF
>TRBJ1-4|TRBV5-4|NA|few
TGTGCCAGCAGCCGCGGGGGAGGTAGTGAAAAACTGTTTTTT
CASSRGGGSEKLFF
>TRBJ2-7|TRBV10-2|TRBD1|once
TGCGCCAGCAGTGAGCCCCCCGGACAGGGGGCTTACGAGCAGTACTTC
CASSEPPGQGAYEQYF
>TRBJ2-7|TRBV7-9|TRBD1|NA
TGTGCCAGCAGCTTTGGTGACAGGGGCCACGAGCAGTACTTC
CASSFGDRGHEQYF
>TRBJ2-2|TRBV5-1|NA|NA
TGCGCCAGCACCCCGTGGGACACCGGGGAGCTGTTTTTT
CASTPWDTGELFF
>TRBJ1-5|TRBV18|NA|NA
TGTGCCAGCTCAGCGCAGACAGGCGCCAATCAGCCCCAGCATTTT
CASSAQTGANQPQHF
>TRBJ2-1|TRBV5-6|NA|NA
TGTGCCAGCAGCTTTAGGAGCTCCTACAATGAGCAGTTCTTC
CASSFRSSYNEQFF
>TRBJ2-1|TRBV19|NA|once
TGTGCCAGTAGCCTAGTTTCCGACTACAATGAGCAGTTCTTC
CASSLVSDYNEQFF
>TRBJ1-2|TRBV27|NA|NA
TGTGCCAGCAGTTTGAAAGGGGGGAACTATGGCTACACCTTC
CASSLKGGNYGYTF
>TRBJ2-3|TRBV4-3|TRBD2|NA
TGCGCCAGCAGCCCTGTCCCGGGACTAGCGGGGGGGAGTGCTAGCACAGATACGCAGTATTTT
CASSPVPGLAGGSASTDTQYF
>TRBJ2-3|TRBV5-4|TRBD2|NA
TGTGCCAGCAGCTTGGATCTTAGCGGGACAGATACGCAGTATTTT
CASSLDLSGTDTQYF
>TRBJ2-2|TRBV5-5|TRBD1|NA
TGTGCCAGCAGCGGCCGGGACAGGGGGTTGTTGGACACCGGGGAGCTGTTTTTT
CASSGRDRGLLDTGELFF
>TRBJ2-4|TRBV14|NA|NA
TGTGCCAGCAGCCAAGATCGGAACATTCAGTACTTC
CASSQDRNIQYF
>TRBJ1-1|TRBV7-3|NA|NA
TGTGCCAGCAGCAATCAGGGACTCACTGAAGCTTTCTTT
CASSNQGLTEAFF
>TRBJ2-7|TRBV5-4|NA|NA
TGTGCCAGCAAAGGAAGAGGGACCGATCGACCCGAGCAGTACTTC
CASKGRGTDRPEQYF
>TRBJ1-1|TRBV27|NA|NA
TGTGCCAGCAGCTGGGGGGGGCCACTGAACACTGAAGCTTTCTTT
CASSWGGPLNTEAFF
>TRBJ2-7|TRBV1|NA|NA
TGCACCAGCAGCCATCGGTCCGGGACCGGGGCCTACGAGCAGTACTTC
CTSSHRSGTGAYEQYF
>TRBJ1-1|TRBV10-3|NA|once
TGTGCCATCAGTGAGTCGATTGCTAAGAACACTGAAGCTTTCTTT
CAISESIAKNTEAFF
>TRBJ2-5|TRBV6-4|TRBD1|NA
TGTGCCAGCAGTGAAGGTAAAGGGGGCCGGGAGACCCAGTACTTC
CASSEGKGGRETQYF
>TRBJ2-7|TRBV7-9|TRBD1|NA
TGTGCCAGCAGCCCCGGGACAGTGAACTACGAGCAGTACTTC
CASSPGTVNYEQYF
>TRBJ2-3|TRBV27|TRBD1|NA
TGTGCCAGCAGTTACAGGGGCCGAAGCACAGATACGCAGTATTTT
CASSYRGRSTDTQYF
>TRBJ1-5|TRBV27|NA|NA
TGTGCCAGCAGCCTCACAGCGGCCAATCAGCCCCAGCATTTT
CASSLTAANQPQHF
>TRBJ1-5|TRBV28|TRBD1|NA
TGTGCCAGCAGGGGGGCAGGGGGCCTTAGCAATCAGCCCCAGCATTTT
CASRGAGGLSNQPQHF
>TRBJ2-7|TRBV4-3|TRBD2|NA
TGCGCCAGCAGCCAAGATGGTAGCGGGGCTTACGAGCAGTACTTC
CASSQDGSGAYEQYF
>TRBJ2-1|TRBV2|TRBD2|NA
TGTGCCAGCAGGGGACTAGCGGGAGGTGGTGAGCAGTTCTTC
CASRGLAGGGEQFF
>TRBJ1-1|TRBV6-2/TRBV6-3|NA|NA
TGTGCCAGCAGTGCAAGACACGAGAACACTGAAGCTTTCTTT
CASSARHENTEAFF
>TRBJ2-7|TRBV7-2|NA|NA
TGTGCCAGCAGCTTAGAGAGCTCCTACGAGCAGTACTTC
CASSLESSYEQYF
>TRBJ1-6|TRBV4-1|TRBD1|once
TGCGCCAGCAGCCAAGAGGACAGGGGGCTTATTCCAAATTCACCCCTCCACTTT
CASSQEDRGLIPNSPLHF
>TRBJ2-1|TRBV20-1|TRBD2|NA
TGCAGTGCTAGTTCGGCTAGCGGGAGTCAGTACAATGAGCAGTTCTTC
CSASSASGSQYNEQFF
>TRBJ1-2|TRBV9|NA|NA
TGTGCCAGCAGCGTAGAGCAGGGTACCTTCTATGGCTACACCTTC
CASSVEQGTFYGYTF